A selection of T cell receptor beta chains follows, all from one sample in a study of beta chain features in type 1 diabetes. Generated by immunoSEQ multiplex PCR, the TCRdb table keeps only in-frame clones and is missing some. The sample includes about 220,000 clones, approximately 11% of them seen just once. Sequencing used central memory CD4+ T cells from blood. Receptors originate from a man aged 18 to 30 in good health. CDR3s include the opening cysteine and the closing phenylalanine or tryptophan. The order of the fields is J gene, V gene, clone size, D gene, CDR3 DNA, CDR3 protein. D genes are given only for firm matches. The size field is filled for only some rows; it gives once, few, many or a size class.

j_gene: TRBJ2-5; v_gene: TRBV29-1; abundance: few; d_gene: .; CDR3nt: TGCAGCGGGGAAGGACTTAATATCGGGGAGACCCAGTACTTC; CDR3aa: CSGEGLNIGETQYF
j_gene: TRBJ1-2; v_gene: TRBV10-3; abundance: few; d_gene: TRBD1; CDR3nt: TGTGCCATCAGTGACCCGGGACAGGGGGGCTATGGCTACACCTTC; CDR3aa: CAISDPGQGGYGYTF
j_gene: TRBJ1-1; v_gene: TRBV29-1; abundance: .; d_gene: .; CDR3nt: TGCAGCGTTGTGTGGCAGCTGAACACTGAAGCTTTCTTT; CDR3aa: CSVVWQLNTEAFF
j_gene: TRBJ2-7; v_gene: TRBV7-2; abundance: .; d_gene: .; CDR3nt: TGTGCCAGCAGCCCGGGACTGGCTAACTACGAGCAGTACTTC; CDR3aa: CASSPGLANYEQYF
j_gene: TRBJ2-7; v_gene: TRBV5-1; abundance: .; d_gene: .; CDR3nt: TGCGCCAGCAGCTTTCGGGGGCTCGACGAGCAGTACTTC; CDR3aa: CASSFRGLDEQYF
j_gene: TRBJ2-2; v_gene: TRBV30; abundance: .; d_gene: TRBD1; CDR3nt: TGTGCCTGGAGTGTAGGACAGGGCACCGGGGAGCTGTTTTTT; CDR3aa: CAWSVGQGTGELFF
j_gene: TRBJ1-4; v_gene: TRBV7-2; abundance: few; d_gene: .; CDR3nt: TGTGCCAGCAGCCCCCGGAGGGGCACGAAAGAAAAACTGTTTTTT; CDR3aa: CASSPRRGTKEKLFF
j_gene: TRBJ2-1; v_gene: TRBV6-1; abundance: once; d_gene: .; CDR3nt: TGTGCCAGCAGTGAAGCGGGCCCCGAGGGTGAGCAGTTCTTC; CDR3aa: CASSEAGPEGEQFF
j_gene: TRBJ1-1; v_gene: TRBV11-2; abundance: .; d_gene: .; CDR3nt: TGTGCCAGCAGCTTAAACAGGGACACTGAAGCTTTCTTT; CDR3aa: CASSLNRDTEAFF
j_gene: TRBJ2-7; v_gene: TRBV14; abundance: .; d_gene: .; CDR3nt: TGTGCCAGCAGCCAAGAAGGCGGGCGGGGCTACGAGCAGTACTTC; CDR3aa: CASSQEGGRGYEQYF
j_gene: TRBJ2-4; v_gene: TRBV4-1; abundance: .; d_gene: TRBD2; CDR3nt: TGCGCCAGCAGCCAAGATTGGGGGACTAGGGGGAACATTCAGTACTTC; CDR3aa: CASSQDWGTRGNIQYF
j_gene: TRBJ2-5; v_gene: TRBV7-6; abundance: few; d_gene: .; CDR3nt: TGTGCCAGCAGCCGTGTGGGGGAGACCCAGTACTTC; CDR3aa: CASSRVGETQYF
j_gene: TRBJ1-1; v_gene: TRBV5-1; abundance: few; d_gene: .; CDR3nt: TGCGCCAGCAGCTTGGAAGTCGCTCAAGGCACTGAAGCTTTCTTT; CDR3aa: CASSLEVAQGTEAFF
j_gene: TRBJ2-7; v_gene: TRBV7-2; abundance: .; d_gene: .; CDR3nt: TGTGCCAGCAGCTTAGGAGGCCAATCCTACGAGCAGTACTTC; CDR3aa: CASSLGGQSYEQYF
j_gene: TRBJ2-1; v_gene: TRBV11-2; abundance: few; d_gene: .; CDR3nt: TGTGCCAGCAGCTTATCTAGCTACAATGAGCAGTTCTTC; CDR3aa: CASSLSSYNEQFF
j_gene: TRBJ1-1; v_gene: TRBV11-2; abundance: .; d_gene: .; CDR3nt: TGTGCCAGCAGCTCCCTCGGGACGGTGAACACTGAAGCTTTCTTT; CDR3aa: CASSSLGTVNTEAFF
j_gene: TRBJ1-1; v_gene: TRBV7-9; abundance: many; d_gene: .; CDR3nt: TGTGCCAGCAGCTTAGCGACTTTCGCAACCAACACTGAAGCTTTCTTT; CDR3aa: CASSLATFATNTEAFF
j_gene: TRBJ2-1; v_gene: TRBV27; abundance: many; d_gene: .; CDR3nt: TGTGCCAGCAGTTCCCAGGCCGGGCCCCAATACAATGAGCAGTTCTTC; CDR3aa: CASSSQAGPQYNEQFF
j_gene: TRBJ2-7; v_gene: TRBV4-2; abundance: few; d_gene: .; CDR3nt: TGTGCCAGCAGCCAAGTTGGACAGAGCTACGAGCAGTACTTC; CDR3aa: CASSQVGQSYEQYF
j_gene: TRBJ2-1; v_gene: TRBV5-1; abundance: many; d_gene: TRBD2; CDR3nt: TGCGCCAGCAGCTTGGCCGGGGGAGCGGGAGGATACAATGAGCAGTTCTTC; CDR3aa: CASSLAGGAGGYNEQFF
j_gene: TRBJ2-6; v_gene: TRBV19; abundance: few; d_gene: .; CDR3nt: TGTGCCAGTAGTCCCAGGTCCACCTCTGGGGCCAACGTCCTGACTTTC; CDR3aa: CASSPRSTSGANVLTF
j_gene: TRBJ2-1; v_gene: TRBV28; abundance: few; d_gene: .; CDR3nt: TGTGCCAGCAGTCGGGAGATGGGGAACTCCTACAATGAGCAGTTCTTC; CDR3aa: CASSREMGNSYNEQFF
j_gene: TRBJ2-7; v_gene: TRBV6-1; abundance: .; d_gene: .; CDR3nt: TGTGCCAGCAGTCGCCTGGGAGGAAACGAGCAGTACTTC; CDR3aa: CASSRLGGNEQYF
j_gene: TRBJ2-1; v_gene: TRBV9; abundance: many; d_gene: .; CDR3nt: TGTGCCAGCAGCGTTGGATCCTCCTACAATGAGCAGTTCTTC; CDR3aa: CASSVGSSYNEQFF
j_gene: TRBJ1-2; v_gene: TRBV7-9; abundance: few; d_gene: TRBD1; CDR3nt: TGTGCCAGCAGCCAGGGGACAGGAGCTAACTATGGCTACACCTTC; CDR3aa: CASSQGTGANYGYTF
j_gene: TRBJ1-1; v_gene: TRBV30; abundance: .; d_gene: .; CDR3nt: TGTGCCTGGATCCAGCTATACACTGAAGCTTTCTTT; CDR3aa: CAWIQLYTEAFF
j_gene: TRBJ2-7; v_gene: TRBV28; abundance: few; d_gene: .; CDR3nt: TGTGCCAGCGGGAGTGTGAGCGAGCAGTACTTC; CDR3aa: CASGSVSEQYF
j_gene: TRBJ1-5; v_gene: TRBV6-5; abundance: .; d_gene: .; CDR3nt: TGTGCCAGCAGTCCTGACAGGCTCCAGCCCCAGCATTTT; CDR3aa: CASSPDRLQPQHF
j_gene: TRBJ2-7; v_gene: TRBV20-1; abundance: few; d_gene: .; CDR3nt: TGCAGTGCTACCAGAAACTACGAGCAGTACTTC; CDR3aa: CSATRNYEQYF
j_gene: TRBJ2-1; v_gene: TRBV5-6; abundance: .; d_gene: TRBD2; CDR3nt: TGTGCCAGCAGCTTGGTAGCGGGAGCTATCCATGAGCAGTTCTTC; CDR3aa: CASSLVAGAIHEQFF
j_gene: TRBJ2-6; v_gene: TRBV6-5; abundance: few; d_gene: .; CDR3nt: TGTGCCAGCAGGTCGGGTGGGGCCAACGTCCTGACTTTC; CDR3aa: CASRSGGANVLTF
j_gene: TRBJ2-3; v_gene: TRBV5-4; abundance: .; d_gene: TRBD2; CDR3nt: TGTGCCAGCACCAAAGCGGGACTCACAGATACGCAGTATTTT; CDR3aa: CASTKAGLTDTQYF
j_gene: TRBJ2-1; v_gene: TRBV5-6; abundance: .; d_gene: .; CDR3nt: TGTGCCAGCAGTCGCGACCCCGGCCTCTACAATGAGCAGTTCTTC; CDR3aa: CASSRDPGLYNEQFF
j_gene: TRBJ2-3; v_gene: TRBV5-1; abundance: few; d_gene: .; CDR3nt: TGCGCCAGCAGCAGGACAAGCAGCACAGATACGCAGTATTTT; CDR3aa: CASSRTSSTDTQYF
j_gene: TRBJ2-1; v_gene: TRBV2; abundance: .; d_gene: .; CDR3nt: TGTGCCAGCAGAGCCCGGTCCCACAATGAGCAGTTCTTC; CDR3aa: CASRARSHNEQFF
j_gene: TRBJ2-7; v_gene: TRBV7-2; abundance: .; d_gene: .; CDR3nt: TGTGCCAGCAGCTTAGGGGGGTATGGCGGAGCCTACGAGCAGTACTTC; CDR3aa: CASSLGGYGGAYEQYF
j_gene: TRBJ2-1; v_gene: TRBV7-2; abundance: .; d_gene: .; CDR3nt: TGTGCCAGCAGCTTAGACAGGGAATCCTACAATGAGCAGTTCTTC; CDR3aa: CASSLDRESYNEQFF
j_gene: TRBJ2-1; v_gene: TRBV2; abundance: .; d_gene: TRBD2; CDR3nt: TGTGCCAGCAGTCTTATAGCGGGAGTAGGAGGTGAGCAGTTCTTC; CDR3aa: CASSLIAGVGGEQFF
j_gene: TRBJ2-5; v_gene: TRBV15; abundance: many; d_gene: TRBD2; CDR3nt: TGTGCCACCAAGGGACTAGCGGGAGAGACCCAGTACTTC; CDR3aa: CATKGLAGETQYF
j_gene: TRBJ2-4; v_gene: TRBV28; abundance: many; d_gene: TRBD1; CDR3nt: TGTGCCAGCAGTCCACCCGGGACAGGGCGACGCATTCAGTACTTC; CDR3aa: CASSPPGTGRRIQYF
j_gene: TRBJ2-1; v_gene: TRBV10-3; abundance: .; d_gene: TRBD1; CDR3nt: TGTGCCATCAGTATCACCGGGACAGGGTACAATGAGCAGTTCTTC; CDR3aa: CAISITGTGYNEQFF
j_gene: TRBJ1-3; v_gene: TRBV27; abundance: .; d_gene: .; CDR3nt: TGTGCCAGCCGGCGGTCGGGGACGGGAAACACCATATATTTT; CDR3aa: CASRRSGTGNTIYF
j_gene: TRBJ2-7; v_gene: TRBV7-2; abundance: few; d_gene: .; CDR3nt: TGTGCCAGCAGCATCTCCTACGAGCAGTACTTC; CDR3aa: CASSISYEQYF
j_gene: TRBJ2-4; v_gene: TRBV28; abundance: few; d_gene: .; CDR3nt: TGTGCCAGCAGGCAGCAAGGAAACATTCAGTACTTC; CDR3aa: CASRQQGNIQYF
j_gene: TRBJ2-5; v_gene: TRBV7-2; abundance: .; d_gene: TRBD2; CDR3nt: TGTGCCAGCAGCTTCTGGCCCAGGGCTAGCGGGGAACAAGAGACCCAGTACTTC; CDR3aa: CASSFWPRASGEQETQYF
j_gene: TRBJ1-1; v_gene: TRBV27; abundance: .; d_gene: .; CDR3nt: TGTGCCAGCAGTTCCGCATCGGGGCGCGGTGAAGCTTTCTTT; CDR3aa: CASSSASGRGEAFF
j_gene: TRBJ1-3; v_gene: TRBV30; abundance: .; d_gene: TRBD1; CDR3nt: TGTGCCTGGAGTGTGTATCCAGGGGGCCTCTCTGGAAACACCATATATTTT; CDR3aa: CAWSVYPGGLSGNTIYF
j_gene: TRBJ2-1; v_gene: TRBV4-1; abundance: .; d_gene: TRBD2; CDR3nt: TGCGCCAGCAGCCAAGAGAGGACTAGAACGGATGAGCAGTTCTTC; CDR3aa: CASSQERTRTDEQFF
j_gene: TRBJ2-3; v_gene: TRBV30; abundance: .; d_gene: TRBD2; CDR3nt: TGTGCCTGGAGTCTTCCGGGACTAGCGGGAGAGCGCACAGATACGCAGTATTTT; CDR3aa: CAWSLPGLAGERTDTQYF
j_gene: TRBJ2-7; v_gene: TRBV29-1; abundance: .; d_gene: .; CDR3nt: TGCAGCGTTGATTACCCCCCCGGGGGCGAGCAGTACTTC; CDR3aa: CSVDYPPGGEQYF
j_gene: TRBJ2-7; v_gene: TRBV4-2; abundance: .; d_gene: .; CDR3nt: TGTGCCAGCAGCCAAGATTGGACTCTCGAGCAGTACTTC; CDR3aa: CASSQDWTLEQYF